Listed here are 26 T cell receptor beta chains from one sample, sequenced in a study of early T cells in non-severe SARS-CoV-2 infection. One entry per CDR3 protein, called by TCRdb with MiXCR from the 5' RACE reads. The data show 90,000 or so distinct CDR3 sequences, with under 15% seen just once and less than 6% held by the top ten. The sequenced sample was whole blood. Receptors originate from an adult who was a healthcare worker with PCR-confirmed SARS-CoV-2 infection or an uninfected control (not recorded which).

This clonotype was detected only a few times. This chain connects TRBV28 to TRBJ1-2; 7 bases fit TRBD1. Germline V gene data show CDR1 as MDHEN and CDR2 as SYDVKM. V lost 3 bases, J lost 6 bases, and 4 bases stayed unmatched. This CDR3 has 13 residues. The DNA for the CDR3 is TGTGCCAGCAGTTTTGGGACAGATGATGGCTACACCTTC. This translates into CASSFGTDDGYTF.

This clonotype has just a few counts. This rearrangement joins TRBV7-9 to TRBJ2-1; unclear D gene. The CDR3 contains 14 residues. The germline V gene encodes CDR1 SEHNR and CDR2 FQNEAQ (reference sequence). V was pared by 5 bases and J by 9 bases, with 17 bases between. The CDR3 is CASSVVTRGREQFF. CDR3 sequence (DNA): TGTGCCAGCAGCGTCGTGACTCGTGGACGTGAGCAGTTCTTC.

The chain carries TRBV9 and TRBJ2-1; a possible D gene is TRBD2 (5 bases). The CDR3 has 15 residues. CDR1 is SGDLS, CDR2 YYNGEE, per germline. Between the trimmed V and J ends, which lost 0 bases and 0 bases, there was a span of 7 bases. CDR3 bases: TGTGCCAGCAGCGTAGGGCGGGCCTCCTACAATGAGCAGTTCTTC. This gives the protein CASSVGRASYNEQFF.

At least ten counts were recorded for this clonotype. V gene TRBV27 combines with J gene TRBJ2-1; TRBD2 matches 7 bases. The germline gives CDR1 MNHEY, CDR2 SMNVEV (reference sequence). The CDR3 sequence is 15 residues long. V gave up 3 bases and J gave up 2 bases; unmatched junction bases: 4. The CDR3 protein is CASSLRLAAYNEQFF. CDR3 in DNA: TGTGCCAGCAGTTTGAGGCTAGCGGCCTACAATGAGCAGTTCTTC.

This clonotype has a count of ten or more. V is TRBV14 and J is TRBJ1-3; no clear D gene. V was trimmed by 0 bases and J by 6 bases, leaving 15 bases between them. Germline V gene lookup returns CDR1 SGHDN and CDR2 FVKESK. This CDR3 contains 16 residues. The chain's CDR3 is CASSQDLGYSENTIYF. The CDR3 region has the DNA TGTGCCAGCAGCCAAGATTTGGGGTATTCCGAAAACACCATATATTTT. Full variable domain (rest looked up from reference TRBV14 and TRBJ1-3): EAGVTQFPSHSVIEKGQTVTLRCDPISGHDNLYWYRRVMGKEIKFLLHFVKESKQDESGMPNNRFLAERTGGTYSTLKVQPAELEDSGVYFCASSQDLGYSENTIYFGEGSWLTVV.

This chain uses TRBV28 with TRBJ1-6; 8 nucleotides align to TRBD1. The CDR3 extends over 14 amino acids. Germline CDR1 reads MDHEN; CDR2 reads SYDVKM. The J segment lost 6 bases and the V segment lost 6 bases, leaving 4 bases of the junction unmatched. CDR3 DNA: TGTGCCAGCAGCGACAGGGGACTTAATTCACCCCTCCACTTT. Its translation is CASSDRGLNSPLHF.

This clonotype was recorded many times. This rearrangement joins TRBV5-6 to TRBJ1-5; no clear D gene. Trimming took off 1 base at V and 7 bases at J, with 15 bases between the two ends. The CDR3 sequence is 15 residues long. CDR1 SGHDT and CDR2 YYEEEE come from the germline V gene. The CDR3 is CASSLSPDGRQPQHF. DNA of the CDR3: TGTGCCAGCAGCTTGTCTCCGGACGGCAGGCAGCCCCAGCATTTT.

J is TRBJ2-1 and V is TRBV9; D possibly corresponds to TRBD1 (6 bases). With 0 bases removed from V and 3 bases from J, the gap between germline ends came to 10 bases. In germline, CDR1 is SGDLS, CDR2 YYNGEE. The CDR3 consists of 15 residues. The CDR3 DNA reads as TGTGCCAGCAGCGTAGAGGGGGTTTTCTACAATGAGCAGTTCTTC. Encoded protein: CASSVEGVFYNEQFF. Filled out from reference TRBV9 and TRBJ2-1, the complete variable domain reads DSGVTQTPKHLITATGQRVTLRCSPRSGDLSVYWYQQSLDQGLQFLIQYYNGEERAKGNILERFSAQQFPDLHSELNLSSLELGDSALYFCASSVEGVFYNEQFFGPGTRLTVL.

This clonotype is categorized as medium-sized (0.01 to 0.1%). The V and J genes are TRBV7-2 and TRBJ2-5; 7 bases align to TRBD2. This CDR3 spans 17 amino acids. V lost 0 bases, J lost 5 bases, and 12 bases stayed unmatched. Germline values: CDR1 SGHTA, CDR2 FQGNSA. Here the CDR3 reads CASSLARGGSEAETQYF. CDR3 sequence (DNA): TGTGCCAGCAGCTTAGCGCGAGGCGGGAGCGAGGCGGAGACCCAGTACTTC.

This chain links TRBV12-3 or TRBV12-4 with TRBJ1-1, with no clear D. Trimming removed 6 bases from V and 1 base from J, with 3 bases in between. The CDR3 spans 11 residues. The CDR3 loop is CASRWNTEAFF. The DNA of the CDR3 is TGTGCCAGCAGGTGGAACACTGAAGCTTTCTTT.

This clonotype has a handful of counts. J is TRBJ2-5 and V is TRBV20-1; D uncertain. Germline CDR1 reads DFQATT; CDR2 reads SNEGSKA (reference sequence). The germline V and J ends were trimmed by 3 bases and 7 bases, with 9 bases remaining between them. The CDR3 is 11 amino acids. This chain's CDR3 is CSASSSWTQYF. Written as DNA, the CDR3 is TGCAGTGCTAGCAGTTCGTGGACCCAGTACTTC.

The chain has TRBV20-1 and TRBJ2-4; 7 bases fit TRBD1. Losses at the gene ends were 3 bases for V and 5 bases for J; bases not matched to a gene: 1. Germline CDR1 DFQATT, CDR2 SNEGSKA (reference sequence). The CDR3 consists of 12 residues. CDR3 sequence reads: CSARTGQNIQYF. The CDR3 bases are TGCAGTGCTAGGACAGGGCAAAACATTCAGTACTTC.

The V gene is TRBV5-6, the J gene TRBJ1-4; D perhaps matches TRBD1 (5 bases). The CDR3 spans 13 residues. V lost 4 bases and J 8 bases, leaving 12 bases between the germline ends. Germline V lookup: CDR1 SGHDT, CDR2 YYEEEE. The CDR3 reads CASSLRDVEKLFF. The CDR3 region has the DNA TGTGCCAGCAGCCTCCGGGACGTGGAAAAACTGTTTTTT. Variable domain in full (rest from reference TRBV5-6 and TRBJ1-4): DAGVTQSPTHLIKTRGQQVTLRCSPKSGHDTVSWYQQALGQGPQFIFQYYEEEERQRGNFPDRFSGHQFPNYSSELNVNALLLGDSALYLCASSLRDVEKLFFGSGTQLSVL.

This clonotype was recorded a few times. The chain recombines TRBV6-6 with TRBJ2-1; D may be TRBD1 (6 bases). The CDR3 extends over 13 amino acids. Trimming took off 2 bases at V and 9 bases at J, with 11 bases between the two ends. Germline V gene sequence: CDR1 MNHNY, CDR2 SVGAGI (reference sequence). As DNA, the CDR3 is TGTGCCAGCAGTTACAACAGGGTGGGTGAGCAGTTCTTC. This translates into CASSYNRVGEQFF.

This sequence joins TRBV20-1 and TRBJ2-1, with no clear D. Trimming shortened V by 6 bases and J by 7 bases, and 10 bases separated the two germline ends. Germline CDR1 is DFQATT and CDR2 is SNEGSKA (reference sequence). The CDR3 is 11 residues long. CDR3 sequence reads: CSAKKINEQFF. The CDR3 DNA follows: TGCAGTGCCAAAAAAATAAATGAGCAGTTCTTC.

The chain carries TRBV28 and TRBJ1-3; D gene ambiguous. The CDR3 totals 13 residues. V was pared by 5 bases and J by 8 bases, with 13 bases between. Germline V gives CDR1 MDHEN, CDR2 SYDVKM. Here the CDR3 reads CASSPGEADTIYF. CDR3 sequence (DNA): TGTGCCAGCAGTCCCGGAGAGGCGGACACCATATATTTT. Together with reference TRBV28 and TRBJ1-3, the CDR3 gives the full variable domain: DVKVTQSSRYLVKRTGEKVFLECVQDMDHENMFWYRQDPGLGLRLIYFSYDVKMKEKGDIPEGYSVSREKKERFSLILESASTNQTSMYLCASSPGEADTIYFGEGSWLTVV.

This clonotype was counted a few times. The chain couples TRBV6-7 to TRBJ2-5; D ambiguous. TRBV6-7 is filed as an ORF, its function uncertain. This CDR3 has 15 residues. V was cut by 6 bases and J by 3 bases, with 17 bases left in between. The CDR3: CASRKTAGPKETQYF. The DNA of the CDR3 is TGTGCCAGCAGGAAAACTGCAGGTCCAAAAGAGACCCAGTACTTC.

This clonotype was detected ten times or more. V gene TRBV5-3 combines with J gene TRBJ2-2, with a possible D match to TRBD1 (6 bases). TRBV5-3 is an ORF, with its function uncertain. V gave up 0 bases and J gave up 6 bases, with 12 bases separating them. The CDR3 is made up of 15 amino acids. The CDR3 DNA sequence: TGTGCCAGAAGCTTGGGAGACAGGAGGTCCGGGGAGCTGTTTTTT. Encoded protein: CARSLGDRRSGELFF.

The CDR3 loop reads CASRWANAEAFF. As DNA, the CDR3 is TGTGCCAGCAGGTGGGCTAACGCTGAAGCTTTCTTT. The chain combines TRBV28 with TRBJ1-1, with no clear D. The V end lost 6 bases, the J end lost 6 bases, and 11 bases lay between the germline ends. This CDR3 comprises 12 residues. CDR1 is MDHEN and CDR2 is SYDVKM in the germline V gene.

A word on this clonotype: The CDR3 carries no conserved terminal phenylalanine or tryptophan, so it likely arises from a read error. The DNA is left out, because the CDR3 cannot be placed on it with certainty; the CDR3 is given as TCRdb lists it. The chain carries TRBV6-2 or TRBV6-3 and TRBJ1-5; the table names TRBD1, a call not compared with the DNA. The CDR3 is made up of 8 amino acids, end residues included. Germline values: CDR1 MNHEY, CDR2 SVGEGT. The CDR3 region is CASTPRTI.

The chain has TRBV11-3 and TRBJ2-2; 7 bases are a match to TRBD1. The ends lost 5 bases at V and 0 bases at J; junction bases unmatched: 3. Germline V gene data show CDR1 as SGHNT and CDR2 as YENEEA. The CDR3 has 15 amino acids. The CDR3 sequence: CASSRDSPNTGELFF. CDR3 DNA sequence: TGTGCCAGCAGCCGGGACAGTCCGAACACCGGGGAGCTGTTTTTT.

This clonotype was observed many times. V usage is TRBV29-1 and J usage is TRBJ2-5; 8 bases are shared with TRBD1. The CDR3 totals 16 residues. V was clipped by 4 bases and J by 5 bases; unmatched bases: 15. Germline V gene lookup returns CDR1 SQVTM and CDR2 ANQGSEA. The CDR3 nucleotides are TGCAGCGTTGTTTCTCAGGGGGCCGGTTTTGGGGAGACCCAGTACTTC. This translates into CSVVSQGAGFGETQYF.

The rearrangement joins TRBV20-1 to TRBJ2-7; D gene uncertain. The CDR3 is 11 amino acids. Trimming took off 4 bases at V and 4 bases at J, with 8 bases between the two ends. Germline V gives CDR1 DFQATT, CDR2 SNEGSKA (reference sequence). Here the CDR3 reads CSATYGYEQYF. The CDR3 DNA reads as TGCAGTGCTACCTATGGATACGAGCAGTACTTC.

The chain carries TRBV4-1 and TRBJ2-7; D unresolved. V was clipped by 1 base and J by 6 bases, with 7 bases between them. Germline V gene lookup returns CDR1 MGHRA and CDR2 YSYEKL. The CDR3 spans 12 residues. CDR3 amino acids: CASSQGIGEQYF. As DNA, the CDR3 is TGCGCCAGCAGCCAAGGGATCGGCGAGCAGTACTTC.

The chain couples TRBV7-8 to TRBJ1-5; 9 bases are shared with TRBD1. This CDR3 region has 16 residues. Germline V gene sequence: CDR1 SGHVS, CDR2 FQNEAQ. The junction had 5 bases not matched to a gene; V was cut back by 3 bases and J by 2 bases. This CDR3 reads CASSFLDRGRNQPQHF. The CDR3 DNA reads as TGTGCCAGCAGCTTTCTGGACAGGGGACGCAATCAGCCCCAGCATTTT.

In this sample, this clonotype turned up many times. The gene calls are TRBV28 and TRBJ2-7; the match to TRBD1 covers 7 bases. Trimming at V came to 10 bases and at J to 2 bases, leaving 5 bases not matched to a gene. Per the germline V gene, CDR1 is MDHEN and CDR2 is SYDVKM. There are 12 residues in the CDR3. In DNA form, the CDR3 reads TGTGCCACCCGACAGGGCCCCTACGAGCAGTACTTC. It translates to CATRQGPYEQYF. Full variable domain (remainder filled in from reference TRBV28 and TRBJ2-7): DVKVTQSSRYLVKRTGEKVFLECVQDMDHENMFWYRQDPGLGLRLIYFSYDVKMKEKGDIPEGYSVSREKKERFSLILESASTNQTSMYLCATRQGPYEQYFGPGTRLTVT.